The 25 T cell receptor beta chains below all came from one sample that was sequenced in a study of post-analysis software for immune sequencing data. Study-level results: Elevated frequency relative to controls characterized several TRBV segments in patients, TRBV5-6, TRBV5-1 and TRBV20-1 among them.

TCR beta libraries were prepared from cDNA with unique molecular identifiers. Via MiXCR, TCRdb re-called the PCR reads, giving one row per CDR3 protein. This table holds 650,000 to 900,000 distinct CDR3 sequences, around 42% found once. These receptors' antigens are unknown. The sequenced material came from blood. The source is a girl between 10 and 17 years old with multiple sclerosis.

V usage is TRBV14 and J usage is TRBJ2-1; D call uncertain. V gave up 11 bases and J gave up 7 bases, with 21 bases separating them. This CDR3 region has 14 residues. Germline V gives CDR1 SGHDN, CDR2 FVKESK. The CDR3 spells CAGNHKPGSNEQFF. Here the CDR3 DNA reads TGTGCCGGCAACCACAAACCCGGTTCGAATGAGCAGTTCTTC.

The CDR3 DNA follows: TGTGCCAGCAGTTACCGCAACCTCTACGAGCAGTACTTC. As protein: CASSYRNLYEQYF. This chain joins TRBV6-2 or TRBV6-3 and TRBJ2-5; no reliable D call. TRBJ2-7 explains the end of the DNA better; the J call may be wrong. There are 13 residues in the CDR3. The V gene's germline CDR1 is MNHEY and CDR2 SVGEGT.

This clonotype has more than one count but fewer than ten. V gene TRBV7-6 combines with J gene TRBJ2-1; no clear D. V was cut by 2 bases and J by 0 bases, with 8 bases left in between. Germline lookup yields CDR1 SGHVS and CDR2 FNYEAQ. The CDR3 sequence is 15 residues long. This chain's CDR3 is CASSLLAVSYNEQFF. DNA of the CDR3: TGTGCCAGCAGCTTACTCGCGGTCTCCTACAATGAGCAGTTCTTC.

This clonotype has a count of ten or more. One end of the junction fails to match germline, which may point to a read error. J is TRBJ2-7 and V is TRBV3-1; D assignment may be TRBD1 or TRBD2 (5 bases each). CDR1 is LGHDT and CDR2 is YNNKEL in the germline V gene (reference sequence). The CDR3 spans 13 residues. The CDR3: CASSQGGGYEQYF. The DNA of the CDR3 is TGCGCCAGCAGCCAGGGTGGGGGCTACGAGCAGTACTTC.

The rearrangement uses TRBV4-3 and TRBJ1-6, with 7 nucleotides matching TRBD1. The CDR3 length is 13 residues. Trimming at V came to 0 bases and at J to 13 bases, leaving 3 bases not matched to a gene. Looked up from germline, CDR1 is LGHNA and CDR2 is YSLEER. CDR3 nucleotides: TGCGCCAGCAGCCAAGATGAGGGGGCTCCCCTCCACTTT. It translates to CASSQDEGAPLHF.

The CDR3 protein is CTQGPDSGNIQYF. CDR3 bases: TGTACCCAAGGCCCGGATTCAGGAAACATTCAGTACTTC. The genes are TRBV2 and TRBJ2-4; no firm D call. CDR3 length equals 13 residues. Germline V gene lookup returns CDR1 SNHLY and CDR2 FYNNEI.

The chain has TRBV7-2 and TRBJ2-1; D is ambiguous. Trimming stripped 2 bases from V and 2 bases from J, with 13 bases between. Germline loops: CDR1 SGHTA, CDR2 FQGNSA. This CDR3 contains 16 residues. The CDR3 reads CASSLNVLAPYNEQFF. CDR3 coding DNA: TGTGCCAGCAGCTTAAATGTCCTTGCCCCCTACAATGAGCAGTTCTTC.

This clonotype was recorded once. The rearrangement joins TRBV24-1 to TRBJ1-1, with D unclear. Germline V gene sequence: CDR1 KGHDR, CDR2 SFDVKD. This CDR3 has 12 amino acids. Deletions cut 3 bases from V and 4 bases from J, with 5 bases between. CDR3 protein: CATSDTGTEAFF. The CDR3 DNA is TGTGCCACCAGTGATACTGGCACTGAAGCTTTCTTT.

This clonotype was seen a handful of times. The chain carries TRBV20-1 and TRBJ2-1; D is perhaps TRBD2 (7 bases). Germline CDR1 DFQATT, CDR2 SNEGSKA (reference sequence). Trimming shortened V by 2 bases and J by 9 bases, and 17 bases separated the two germline ends. The CDR3 is 14 residues long. CDR3 in DNA: TGCAGTGCTAGAACGATCAGGGGAGGGAGTGAGCAGTTCTTC. Protein product: CSARTIRGGSEQFF.

The chain employs TRBV5-1 and TRBJ2-7; 12 bases line up with TRBD2. This CDR3 is 16 amino acids long. J lost 3 bases, V lost 4 bases, and 8 bases had no gene match. Per the germline V gene, CDR1 is SGHRS and CDR2 is YFSETQ. CDR3 region: CASSLTSGSPFYEQYF. CDR3 DNA sequence: TGCGCCAGCAGCCTGACTAGCGGGAGCCCTTTCTACGAGCAGTACTTC.

This clonotype was found once. V usage is TRBV7-8 and J usage is TRBJ2-1; tentative D call: TRBD1 (6 bases). In germline, CDR1 is SGHVS, CDR2 FQNEAQ. The V end lost 7 bases, the J end lost 3 bases, and 10 bases lay between the germline ends. This CDR3 has 13 amino acids. The DNA for the CDR3 is TGTGCCAGCATGAGGGGGTACTACAATGAGCAGTTCTTC. As protein: CASMRGYYNEQFF.

The chain links TRBV7-6 to TRBJ2-7; D may be TRBD1 (5 bases). From germline, CDR1 is SGHVS and CDR2 FNYEAQ. This CDR3 contains 13 residues. Trimming took 5 bases from V and 6 from J, leaving 14 bases between them. CDR3 loop: CASSPRTTGEQYF. The CDR3 DNA reads as TGTGCCAGCAGCCCCCGGACCACAGGCGAGCAGTACTTC.

In its sample, this clonotype was seen many times. This chain uses TRBV12-3 or TRBV12-4 with TRBJ1-5, with D perhaps matching TRBD1 (5 bases). V lost 4 bases and J 1 base, leaving 11 bases between the germline ends. The CDR3 loop spans 15 amino acids. Here the CDR3 reads CASSSRTQSNQPQHF. For the CDR3, the DNA is TGTGCCAGCAGTTCGCGGACACAAAGCAATCAGCCCCAGCATTTT.

This clonotype was counted between two and nine times. The chain uses TRBV7-9 and TRBJ2-7; 7 bases align to TRBD1. The CDR3 runs 12 residues. J was trimmed by 2 bases and V by 8 bases; bases with no gene match: 3. The V gene's germline CDR1 is SEHNR and CDR2 FQNEAQ (reference sequence). The CDR3 reads CASVGTAYEQYF. The CDR3 region has the DNA TGTGCCAGCGTAGGGACAGCCTACGAGCAGTACTTC. The full variable domain, its missing parts supplied by reference TRBV7-9 and TRBJ2-7, is DTGVSQNPRHKITKRGQNVTFRCDPISEHNRLYWYRQTLGQGPEFLTYFQNEAQLEKSRLLSDRFSAERPKGSFSTLEIQRTEQGDSAMYLCASVGTAYEQYFGPGTRLTVT.

This clonotype was seen only a few times. CDR3 sequence reads: CASSSDRGFYEQYF. CDR3 DNA sequence: TGCGCCAGCAGCTCGGACAGGGGATTCTACGAGCAGTACTTC. The chain has TRBV5-1 and TRBJ2-7; TRBD1 aligns across 9 bases. Germline V lookup: CDR1 SGHRS, CDR2 YFSETQ. The CDR3 loop spans 14 amino acids. V gave up 3 bases and J gave up 3 bases; unmatched junction bases: 4.

This clonotype came up a few times. The chain links TRBV7-3 to TRBJ2-5; D perhaps matches TRBD2 (6 bases). There are 14 residues in the CDR3. Germline values: CDR1 SGHTA, CDR2 FQGTGA. V gave up 2 bases and J gave up 5 bases, with 12 bases separating them. The CDR3 DNA follows: TGTGCCAGCAGCTTAGCGGGGAACGGGGAGACCCAGTACTTC. It specifies CASSLAGNGETQYF. The variable domain in full, with the rest retrieved from reference TRBV7-3 and TRBJ2-5, is GAGVSQTPSNKVTEKGKYVELRCDPISGHTALYWYRQSLGQGPEFLIYFQGTGAADDSGLPNDRFFAVRPEGSVSTLKIQRTERGDSAVYLCASSLAGNGETQYFGPGTRLLVL.

This rearrangement joins TRBV20-1 to TRBJ2-5; D may be TRBD2 (5 bases). Trimming removed 0 bases at V and 2 bases at J, with 16 bases between. Germline values: CDR1 DFQATT, CDR2 SNEGSKA (reference sequence). This CDR3 has 16 residues. The CDR3 sequence: CSARDRGILGQETQYF. Here the CDR3 DNA reads TGCAGTGCTAGAGATCGAGGGATTCTGGGACAAGAGACCCAGTACTTC.

The table lists this clonotype with a few counts. V is TRBV20-1 and J is TRBJ2-3, with D perhaps matching TRBD1 (6 bases). CDR1 DFQATT and CDR2 SNEGSKA come from the germline V gene (reference sequence). Between the trimmed V and J ends, which lost 5 bases and 2 bases, there was a span of 17 bases. The CDR3 runs 15 residues. The CDR3 nucleotides are TGCAGTGCTTCCGGGACCACAGGGTTCACAGATACGCAGTATTTT. Translated: CSASGTTGFTDTQYF.

The J gene is TRBJ2-5, the V gene TRBV20-1, with TRBD2 as a possible D gene (6 bases). V lost 0 bases to trimming and J lost 0 bases, with 8 bases between them. Germline CDR1 reads DFQATT; CDR2 reads SNEGSKA (reference sequence). The CDR3 sequence is 14 residues long. The CDR3 DNA sequence: TGCAGTGCTAGAGATGGGGGGTACCAAGAGACCCAGTACTTC. This codes for CSARDGGYQETQYF.

The table lists this clonotype with many counts. Here the CDR3 DNA reads TGTGCCAGCAGCTTAGGGACTAGCTTCTTCGAGCAGTACTTC. Translation: CASSLGTSFFEQYF. The chain has TRBV7-2 and TRBJ2-7; 8 positions match TRBD2. The CDR3 covers 14 residues. Trimming removed 1 base from V and 6 bases from J; junction bases left unmatched: 5. Germline assignment: CDR1 SGHTA and CDR2 FQGNSA.

The J gene is TRBJ2-1, the V gene TRBV7-9; D is undetermined. V was trimmed by 5 bases and J by 0 bases, leaving 11 bases between them. The CDR3 has 15 amino acids. The germline V gene has CDR1 SEHNR and CDR2 FQNEAQ (reference sequence). The CDR3 region has the DNA TGTGCCAGCAGCCCCCCGGCCAGCTCCTACAATGAGCAGTTCTTC. This codes for CASSPPASSYNEQFF.

This clonotype has just a few counts. The rearrangement links TRBV27 to TRBJ1-5; no firm D call. The CDR3 is made up of 14 amino acids. CDR1 and CDR2 from the germline V gene are MNHEY and SMNVEV (reference sequence). V gave up 5 bases and J gave up 0 bases, with 8 bases separating them. The chain's CDR3 is CASSPPNSNQPQHF. CDR3 sequence (DNA): TGTGCCAGCAGTCCGCCTAATAGCAATCAGCCCCAGCATTTT.

The V call is TRBV24-1, the J call TRBJ1-5, with 9 bases aligning to TRBD1. Trimming removed 5 bases from V and 5 bases from J; junction bases left unmatched: 21. This CDR3 is built from 20 residues. The V gene's germline CDR1 is KGHDR and CDR2 SFDVKD. CDR3: CATSVNALDRGGVVDQPQHF. CDR3 nucleotides: TGTGCCACCAGTGTTAACGCTCTGGACAGGGGAGGAGTGGTAGATCAGCCCCAGCATTTT.

This chain connects TRBV5-1 to TRBJ2-1; 9 bases align to TRBD2. V lost 1 base, J lost 6 bases, and 5 bases stayed unmatched. The CDR3 runs to 15 residues. Germline V lookup: CDR1 SGHRS, CDR2 YFSETQ. The CDR3 DNA follows: TGCGCCAGCAGCTTGAGGGTAGCGGGAGTCAATGAGCAGTTCTTC. Translation: CASSLRVAGVNEQFF.

The chain combines TRBV10-3 with TRBJ1-1; D is ambiguous. V was trimmed by 6 bases and J by 2 bases, leaving 7 bases between them. CDR3 length: 12 residues. CDR1 is ENHRY, CDR2 SYGVKD, per germline. The CDR3 loop reads CAIRADNTEAFF. In nucleotides, the CDR3 is TGTGCCATCAGAGCGGACAACACTGAAGCTTTCTTT.